This TCR beta chain was recorded in a study of blood T cell repertoires in COVID-19. Measured with immunoSEQ multiplex PCR; TCRdb has only the in-frame clones, and not every one. The sample lists 5,500 to 6,000 clones, less than 90% occurring once. Germline V gene sequence: CDR1 SGHDN, CDR2 FVKESK. The CDR3 has 17 amino acids. V lost 0 bases, J lost 1 base, and 14 bases lay in between. The sample comprised peripheral blood. This clonotype was obtained from a human donor in a cohort sampled during active COVID-19. The chain is built from TRBV14 and TRBJ2-3, with D possibly TRBD2 on 6 matching bases. This CDR3 reads CASSQDRPGEGTDTQYF. The CDR3 coding sequence is TGTGCCAGCAGCCAAGATCGGCCCGGGGAGGGCACAGATACGCAGTATTTT.